This T cell receptor (beta chain) was documented in a study of sequential checkpoint blockade in melanoma. As for the study in general: Randomization was 1:1 between first-line nivolumab→ipilimumab and ipilimumab→nivolumab.

Worth noting for this clone: The sample holds other DNA sequences that translate to the same CDR3.

This CDR3 spans 15 amino acids. The germline V gene encodes CDR1 SGHVS and CDR2 FNYEAQ. Trimming stripped 5 bases from V and 2 bases from J, with 15 bases between. TCRdb keeps only in-frame clones here, not all; method: immunoSEQ multiplex PCR. The data contain about 9,200 clones, 73% of them singletons. Treatment reported: randomized to nivolumab then ipilimumab (arm A) or the reverse (arm B). This specimen consisted of CD8+ T cells sorted from blood (inferred from file names), obtained from a patient given nivolumab and ipilimumab in sequence. The rearrangement links TRBV7-6 to TRBJ1-1; tentative D call: TRBD1 (5 bases). The source is a human donor with melanoma. The CDR3 loop is CASSPEGRRNTEAFF. For the CDR3, the DNA is TGTGCCAGCAGCCCGGAGGGACGACGAAACACTGAAGCTTTCTTT. The variable domain in full, with the rest retrieved from reference TRBV7-6 and TRBJ1-1, is GAGVSQSPRYKVTKRGQDVALRCDPISGHVSLYWYRQALGQGPEFLTYFNYEAQQDKSGLPNDRFSAERPEGSISTLTIQRTEQRDSAMYRCASSPEGRRNTEAFFGQGTRLTVV.